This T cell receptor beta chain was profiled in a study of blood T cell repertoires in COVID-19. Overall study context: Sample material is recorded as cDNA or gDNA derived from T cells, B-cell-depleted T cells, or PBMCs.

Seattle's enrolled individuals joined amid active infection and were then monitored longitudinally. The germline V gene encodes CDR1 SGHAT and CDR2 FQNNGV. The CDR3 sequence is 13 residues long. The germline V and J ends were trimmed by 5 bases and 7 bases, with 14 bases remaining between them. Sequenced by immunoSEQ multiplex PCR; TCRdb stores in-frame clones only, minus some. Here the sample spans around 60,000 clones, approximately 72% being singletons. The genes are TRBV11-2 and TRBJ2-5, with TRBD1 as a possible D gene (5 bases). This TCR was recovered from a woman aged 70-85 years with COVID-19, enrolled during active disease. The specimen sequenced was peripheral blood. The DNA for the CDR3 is TGTGCCAGCAGCCAACAGGTCCCAGGGACCCAGTACTTC. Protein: CASSQQVPGTQYF.